The text below deals with one T cell receptor (beta chain). Its specificity is not known. Trimming pared 7 bases from V and 2 bases from J, leaving 20 bases between. This CDR3 is 16 amino acids long. CDR1 is LNHDA, CDR2 SQIVND, per germline (reference sequence). This sample is drawn from a study of shared clonotypes between healthy human individuals. The study's findings and limits: It was anticipated that sequencing depth would influence how many clonotypes donors shared. Against clonotypes common to all four donors, non-shared ones had lower generation probabilities.

The assay was immunoSEQ multiplex PCR, and TCRdb's table has in-frame clones only and misses some. Of around 2.5 million clones listed, roughly 93% are singletons. This chain joins TRBV19 and TRBJ1-2, with D perhaps matching TRBD1 (5 bases). The material sequenced was naive CD4+ T cells from PBMCs. Indicated subset: CD45RA+ positively selected. The receptor comes from a man in his late teens or twenties in good health. Some clones in this sample may be carry-over from other donors' samples. CDR3 in DNA: TGTGCCAGTAATCGTGGGGGACGTCCTCGGAACTATGGCTACACCTTC. This gives the protein CASNRGGRPRNYGYTF.